Below are 28 T cell receptor beta chains sequenced from a single sample in a study of beta chain features in type 1 diabetes. Study results and caveats: Among patients with Type 1 diabetes, TCRB CDR3s were moderately but significantly shorter in every one of the four CD4+ subsets.

Their antigen targets remain unknown. What was sequenced were expressed TCRB transcripts, since all of the isolated RNA had been reverse transcribed. Assay used: immunoSEQ multiplex PCR; TCRdb lists only in-frame clones, some missing. The sample yields about 16,000 clones, 60% to 75% seen once. The specimen was stem cell memory CD4+ T cells from blood. These receptor sequences come from a man aged 25-40 years with type 1 diabetes.

This clone was detected once. V gene TRBV19 combines with J gene TRBJ1-5; 7 bases match TRBD1. The CDR3 is 17 amino acids. Per germline, CDR1 LNHDA and CDR2 SQIVND (reference sequence). Germline trimming cut 5 bases from V and 0 bases from J; bases unmatched to any gene: 10. The CDR3 sequence: CASSSPTGQYSNQPQHF. Written as DNA, the CDR3 is TGTGCCAGTAGTTCTCCAACGGGACAGTATAGCAATCAGCCCCAGCATTTT.

CDR3 in amino acids: CASSSPPGQPRGQYF. For the CDR3, the DNA is TGTGCCAGCAGTTCACCCCCAGGCCAACCAAGGGGGCAGTACTTC. The chain carries TRBV28 and TRBJ2-7, with a weak D call TRBD1 (5 bases). V was shortened by 4 bases and J by 9 bases, with 22 bases between the two germline ends. This CDR3 spans 15 amino acids. Germline-derived CDR1 and CDR2 are MDHEN and SYDVKM.

This clone was found once. The V gene is TRBV29-1, the J gene TRBJ2-5; unclear D gene. Germline-derived CDR1 and CDR2 are SQVTM and ANQGSEA. This CDR3 has 12 amino acids. V was pared by 6 bases and J by 2 bases, with 10 bases between. The CDR3 protein is CSVYPIQETQYF. The CDR3 nucleotides are TGCAGCGTCTACCCGATACAAGAGACCCAGTACTTC.

This clone has only a few counts. This chain uses TRBV29-1 with TRBJ2-1; D is perhaps TRBD2 (6 bases). CDR1 SQVTM and CDR2 ANQGSEA come from the germline V gene. Trimming shortened V by 7 bases and J by 7 bases, and 14 bases separated the two germline ends. The CDR3 length is 12 residues. CDR3 in amino acids: CSAGTLYNEQFF. The CDR3 coding sequence is TGCAGCGCAGGGACTCTCTATAATGAGCAGTTCTTC.

This chain connects TRBV14 to TRBJ2-2; no clear D. Germline-derived CDR1 and CDR2 are SGHDN and FVKESK. Trimming removed 0 bases at V and 4 bases at J, with 9 bases between. CDR3 size: 15 residues. The CDR3 sequence: CASSQDRSGTGELFF. The CDR3, as DNA: TGTGCCAGCAGCCAAGATAGGAGTGGCACCGGGGAGCTGTTTTTT.

The chain employs TRBV4-3 and TRBJ1-4; no clear D gene. Trimming took off 0 bases at V and 4 bases at J, with 15 bases between the two ends. Germline CDR1 LGHNA, CDR2 YSLEER. The CDR3 length is 17 residues. The CDR3 DNA reads TGCGCCAGCAGCCAAGACCAACCATTTCCGGGTAATGAAAAACTGTTTTTT. It encodes CASSQDQPFPGNEKLFF.

The chain is built from TRBV5-1 and TRBJ2-3; 13 bases align to TRBD2. The germline CDR1 and CDR2 sequences are SGHRS and YFSETQ. This CDR3 contains 17 residues. The V segment lost 0 bases and the J segment 1 base; nucleotides outside the gene matches: 2. The DNA of the CDR3 is TGCGCCAGCAGCTTGGCACTAGCGGGGGGGCGCACAGATACGCAGTATTTT. Translating gives CASSLALAGGRTDTQYF.

J is TRBJ2-7 and V is TRBV19, with 9 nucleotides matching TRBD1. Germline loops: CDR1 LNHDA, CDR2 SQIVND (reference sequence). This CDR3 is built from 13 residues. The J segment lost 6 bases and the V segment lost 3 bases, leaving 3 bases of the junction unmatched. The DNA of the CDR3 is TGTGCCAGTAGTATTGGGGACAGGGCCGAGCAGTACTTC. Its protein product is CASSIGDRAEQYF.

V gene TRBV11-2 combines with J gene TRBJ2-6, with a possible D match to TRBD2 (5 bases). This CDR3 contains 15 residues. The germline gives CDR1 SGHAT, CDR2 FQNNGV. Trimming took 5 bases from V and 0 from J, leaving 8 bases between them. CDR3 region: CASSTGGSGANVLTF. CDR3 coding DNA: TGTGCCAGCAGCACCGGAGGCTCTGGGGCCAACGTCCTGACTTTC.

This clone was seen a few times. This chain uses TRBV2 with TRBJ2-3; D is perhaps TRBD2 (6 bases). V lost 0 bases and J 10 bases, leaving 11 bases between the germline ends. Germline lookup yields CDR1 SNHLY and CDR2 FYNNEI. The CDR3 loop spans 13 amino acids. The CDR3: CASSEALQRAQYF. The DNA for the CDR3 is TGTGCCAGCAGTGAAGCGCTCCAGCGGGCGCAGTATTTT.

This clone has only a few counts. The chain links TRBV5-1 to TRBJ1-1; D gene uncertain. This CDR3 comprises 15 residues. The germline gives CDR1 SGHRS, CDR2 YFSETQ. Deletions cut 4 bases from V and 7 bases from J, with 20 bases between. In DNA, the CDR3 is TGCGCCAGCAGCCGACAAATTGGGTTTAACGTTGAAGCTTTCTTT. Translated: CASSRQIGFNVEAFF.

The gene calls are TRBV30 and TRBJ2-5, with TRBD1 matching over 8 bases. J was trimmed by 0 bases and V by 2 bases; bases with no gene match: 8. Germline CDR1 is GTSNPN and CDR2 is SVGIG (reference sequence). The CDR3 consists of 16 residues. DNA for the CDR3: TGTGCCTGGAGTCCCGGACAGGGATCGTACCAAGAGACCCAGTACTTC. Translating it yields CAWSPGQGSYQETQYF.

This clone came up a few times. The chain employs TRBV7-9 and TRBJ1-5; D uncertain. Germline V gene data show CDR1 as SEHNR and CDR2 as FQNEAQ (reference sequence). Trimming took off 3 bases at V and 2 bases at J, with 2 bases between the two ends. This CDR3 is built from 12 residues. The CDR3 DNA sequence: TGTGCCAGCAGCTTCGGCAATCAGCCCCAGCATTTT. This sequence encodes CASSFGNQPQHF.

This clone has more than one count but fewer than ten. The chain employs TRBV7-3 and TRBJ2-2, with D unclear. Between the trimmed V and J ends, which lost 0 bases and 3 bases, there was a span of 8 bases. Germline CDR1 is SGHTA and CDR2 is FQGTGA. CDR3 size: 15 residues. CDR3: CASSLTRRYTGELFF. The CDR3 region has the DNA TGTGCCAGCAGCTTAACCAGGCGCTACACCGGGGAGCTGTTTTTT.

This clone was observed a handful of times. J is TRBJ2-3 and V is TRBV4-3; 10 bases are a match to TRBD2. V lost 1 base and J lost 0; bases outside the gene matches: 7. CDR1 and CDR2 (germline): LGHNA, YSLEER. The CDR3 covers 18 residues. CDR3 DNA sequence: TGCGCCAGCAGCCAAGGGGTTAGCGGGGGGCCCAGCACAGATACGCAGTATTTT. Translation gives CASSQGVSGGPSTDTQYF.

The chain links TRBV6-6 to TRBJ1-2; 10 nucleotides align to TRBD1. V dropped 10 bases and J dropped 6; count of bases not matched to a gene: 17. Germline V gene data show CDR1 as MNHNY and CDR2 as SVGAGI (reference sequence). There are 16 residues in the CDR3. The CDR3 coding sequence is TGTGCCACCCTTCCGACAGGGGGCGAATGGTCTCATGGCTACACCTTC. Protein: CATLPTGGEWSHGYTF.

This clone has more than one count but fewer than ten. This rearrangement joins TRBV27 to TRBJ2-7, with D perhaps TRBD2 (5 bases). This CDR3 has 13 amino acids. V was cut by 6 bases and J by 2 bases, with 11 bases left in between. The V gene's germline CDR1 is MNHEY and CDR2 SMNVEV (reference sequence). The CDR3 loop is CASRKAVTYEQYF. The CDR3 bases are TGTGCCAGCAGAAAAGCGGTAACCTACGAGCAGTACTTC.

The count of this clone is one. The V and J genes are TRBV25-1 and TRBJ2-5, with TRBD2 matching over 8 bases. This CDR3 has 16 amino acids. The ends lost 5 bases at V and 0 bases at J; junction bases unmatched: 8. Germline V gene sequence: CDR1 MGHDK, CDR2 SYGVNS. The CDR3 DNA follows: TGTGCCAGCAGTCTGGGACTAGTTAGGTACCAAGAGACCCAGTACTTC. Encoded protein: CASSLGLVRYQETQYF.

The CDR3 DNA reads as TGTGCCAGCAGCAGGGACAGGGTAGACTATGGCTACACCTTC. It is translated as CASSRDRVDYGYTF. The chain uses TRBV6-1 and TRBJ1-2; 9 bases line up with TRBD1. V trimming: 6 bases; J trimming: 3 bases; junction bases outside the gene matches: 5. Germline CDR1 and CDR2: MNHNS and SASEGT. This CDR3 comprises 14 residues.

J is TRBJ2-1 and V is TRBV11-2, with TRBD2 as a possible D gene (6 bases). CDR3 length: 16 residues. V was cut by 3 bases and J by 0 bases, with 12 bases left in between. Germline lookup yields CDR1 SGHAT and CDR2 FQNNGV. The CDR3: CASSFRGWGSYNEQFF. CDR3 in DNA: TGTGCCAGCAGCTTTCGGGGGTGGGGCTCCTACAATGAGCAGTTCTTC.

This clone was observed a few times. The chain has TRBV29-1 and TRBJ1-1; D perhaps matches TRBD1 (6 bases). The germline gives CDR1 SQVTM, CDR2 ANQGSEA. The CDR3 loop spans 12 amino acids. V dropped 6 bases and J dropped 0 bases, with 8 bases sitting between them. The CDR3 DNA reads TGCAGCGTAGGACAGTTGAACACTGAAGCTTTCTTT. Translated: CSVGQLNTEAFF.

The V gene is TRBV13, the J gene TRBJ1-1; D is undetermined. V was cut by 0 bases and J by 3 bases, with 8 bases left in between. Germline CDR1 is PRHDT and CDR2 is FYEKMQ (reference sequence). This CDR3 has 14 amino acids. The CDR3 DNA sequence: TGTGCCAGCAGCTTAGGGATGAGGGACACTGAAGCTTTCTTT. Its protein product is CASSLGMRDTEAFF.

The rearrangement links TRBV9 to TRBJ1-3; 9 bases map to TRBD1. Germline values: CDR1 SGDLS, CDR2 YYNGEE. The CDR3 consists of 17 residues. V dropped 2 bases and J dropped 9; count of bases not matched to a gene: 15. Here the CDR3 reads CASSVLGDRAYDSTIYF. The CDR3 nucleotides are TGTGCCAGCAGCGTCCTCGGGGACAGGGCTTACGACAGCACCATATATTTT.

The V and J genes are TRBV5-1 and TRBJ2-1; 7 bases map to TRBD2. Trimming removed 0 bases from V and 3 bases from J; junction bases left unmatched: 3. The CDR3 has 15 amino acids. The germline V gene has CDR1 SGHRS and CDR2 YFSETQ. The CDR3 nucleotides are TGCGCCAGCAGCTTGGACGGCGGGGGCTACAATGAGCAGTTCTTC. It translates to CASSLDGGGYNEQFF.

The CDR3 nucleotides read TGTGCCAGCAGTTTGCCGGGGAACTACGAGCAGTACTTC. Translating gives CASSLPGNYEQYF. The chain has TRBV28 and TRBJ2-7; a possible D gene is TRBD2 (5 bases). CDR1 is MDHEN and CDR2 is SYDVKM in the germline V gene. The CDR3 has 13 amino acids. Trimming left V 3 bases short and J 3 bases short, with 9 bases between.

This clone was picked up one time. The V gene is TRBV7-2, the J gene TRBJ2-7; no reliable D call. V was cut by 1 base and J by 6 bases, with 16 bases left in between. The germline CDR1 and CDR2 sequences are SGHTA and FQGNSA. CDR3 length: 15 residues. CDR3 residues: CASSLGSAGYGEQYF. The CDR3 nucleotides are TGTGCCAGCAGCTTAGGAAGCGCTGGCTACGGCGAGCAGTACTTC.

This clone has a single count. This chain links TRBV14 with TRBJ2-5; D perhaps matches TRBD1 (5 bases). Trimming pared 4 bases from V and 2 bases from J, leaving 8 bases between. CDR3 length equals 13 residues. Looked up from germline, CDR1 is SGHDN and CDR2 is FVKESK. The CDR3 region is CASSRDRQETQYF. The CDR3 DNA reads TGTGCCAGCAGCCGTGACAGACAAGAGACCCAGTACTTC.

This clone was detected only a few times. CDR3 sequence: CASSPTAGMDNSPLHF. CDR3 nucleotide sequence: TGCGCCAGCAGCCCCACGGCGGGCATGGATAATTCACCCCTCCACTTT. The V and J genes are TRBV5-1 and TRBJ1-6, with unresolved D. Trimming pared 4 bases from V and 5 bases from J, leaving 16 bases between. CDR3 length: 16 residues. Germline CDR1 and CDR2: SGHRS and YFSETQ.